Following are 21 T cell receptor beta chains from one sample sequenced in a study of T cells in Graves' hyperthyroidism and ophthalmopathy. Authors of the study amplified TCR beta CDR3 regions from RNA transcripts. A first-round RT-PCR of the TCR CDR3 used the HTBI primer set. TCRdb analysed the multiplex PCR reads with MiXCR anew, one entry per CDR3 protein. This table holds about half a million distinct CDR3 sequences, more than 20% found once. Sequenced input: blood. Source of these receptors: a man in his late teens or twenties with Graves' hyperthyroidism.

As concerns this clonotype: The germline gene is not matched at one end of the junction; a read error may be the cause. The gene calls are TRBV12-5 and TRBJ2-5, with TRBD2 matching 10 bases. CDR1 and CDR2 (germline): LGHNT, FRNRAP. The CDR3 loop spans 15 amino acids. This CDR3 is CASASGLADQETKYF. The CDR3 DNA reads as TGTGCTAGTGCCTCCGGACTAGCGGACCAAGAGACCAAGTACTTC.

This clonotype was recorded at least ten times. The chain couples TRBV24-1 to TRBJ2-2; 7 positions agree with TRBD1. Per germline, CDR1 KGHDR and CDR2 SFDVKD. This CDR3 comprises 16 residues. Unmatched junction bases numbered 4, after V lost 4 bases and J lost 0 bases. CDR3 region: CATSDGTETNTGELFF. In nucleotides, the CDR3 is TGTGCCACCAGTGACGGGACAGAGACGAACACCGGGGAGCTGTTTTTT.

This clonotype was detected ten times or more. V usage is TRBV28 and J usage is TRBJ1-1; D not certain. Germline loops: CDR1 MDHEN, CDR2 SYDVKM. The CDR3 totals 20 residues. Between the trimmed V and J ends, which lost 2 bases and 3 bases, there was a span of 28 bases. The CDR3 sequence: CASSLPLRVWLGVGDTEAFF. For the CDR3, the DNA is TGTGCCAGCAGTTTACCCCTCCGCGTCTGGCTCGGGGTCGGGGACACTGAAGCTTTCTTT.

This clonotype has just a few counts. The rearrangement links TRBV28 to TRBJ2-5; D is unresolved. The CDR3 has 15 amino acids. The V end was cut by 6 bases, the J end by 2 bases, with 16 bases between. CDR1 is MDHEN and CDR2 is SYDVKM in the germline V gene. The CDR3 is CASSSFLGTQETQYF. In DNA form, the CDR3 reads TGTGCCAGCAGCTCCTTTTTGGGTACGCAAGAGACCCAGTACTTC.

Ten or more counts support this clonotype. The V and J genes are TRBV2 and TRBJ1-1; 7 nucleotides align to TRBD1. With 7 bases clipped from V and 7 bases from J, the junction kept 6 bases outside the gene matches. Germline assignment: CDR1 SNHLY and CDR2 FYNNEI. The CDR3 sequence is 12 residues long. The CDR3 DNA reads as TGTGCCAGCAAGGACAGGCCGTATGAAGCTTTCTTT. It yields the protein CASKDRPYEAFF.

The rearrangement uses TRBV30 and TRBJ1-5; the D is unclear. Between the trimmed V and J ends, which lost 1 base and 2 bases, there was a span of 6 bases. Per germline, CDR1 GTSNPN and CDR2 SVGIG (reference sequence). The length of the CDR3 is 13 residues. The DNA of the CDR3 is TGTGCCTGGAGTGATGTTGGCAATCAGCCCCAGCATTTT. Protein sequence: CAWSDVGNQPQHF.

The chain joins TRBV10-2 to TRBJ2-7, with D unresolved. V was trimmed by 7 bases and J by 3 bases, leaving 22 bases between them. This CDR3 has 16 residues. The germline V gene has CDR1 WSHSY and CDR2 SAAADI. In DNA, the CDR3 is TGCGCCAGCACCACAAGAGGTGGTCCACGGTACTACGAGCAGTACTTC. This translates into CASTTRGGPRYYEQYF.

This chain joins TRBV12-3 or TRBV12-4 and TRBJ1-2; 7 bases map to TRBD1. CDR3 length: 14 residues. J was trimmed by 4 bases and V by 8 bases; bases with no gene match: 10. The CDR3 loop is CASLGTANLYGYTF. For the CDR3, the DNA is TGTGCCAGCCTAGGGACAGCCAACCTCTATGGCTACACCTTC.

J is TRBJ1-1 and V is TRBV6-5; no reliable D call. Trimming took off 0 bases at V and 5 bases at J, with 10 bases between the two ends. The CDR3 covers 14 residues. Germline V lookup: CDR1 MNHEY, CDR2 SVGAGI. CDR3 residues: CASSYSGLYTEAFF. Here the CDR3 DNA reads TGTGCCAGCAGTTACTCTGGTTTGTATACTGAAGCTTTCTTT.

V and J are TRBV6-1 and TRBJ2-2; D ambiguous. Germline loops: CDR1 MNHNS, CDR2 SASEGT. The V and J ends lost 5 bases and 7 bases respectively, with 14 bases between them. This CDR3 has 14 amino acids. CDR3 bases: TGTGCCAGCAGTCGGATCGGGCTGGGCGGGGAGCTGTTTTTT. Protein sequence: CASSRIGLGGELFF.

The CDR3 reads CASSSSDGRRGYTF. In DNA form, the CDR3 reads TGTGCCAGCAGCTCCTCAGACGGACGAAGGGGCTACACCTTC. The V gene is TRBV7-9, the J gene TRBJ1-2; D uncertain. Germline V gene sequence: CDR1 SEHNR, CDR2 FQNEAQ (reference sequence). V was cut by 4 bases and J by 8 bases, with 17 bases left in between. The CDR3 spans 14 residues.

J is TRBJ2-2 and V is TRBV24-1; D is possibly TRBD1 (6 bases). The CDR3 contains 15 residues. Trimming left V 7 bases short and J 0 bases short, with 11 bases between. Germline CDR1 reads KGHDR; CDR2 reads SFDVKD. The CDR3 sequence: CATRETGANTGELFF. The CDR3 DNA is TGTGCCACCAGGGAGACAGGAGCGAACACCGGGGAGCTGTTTTTT.

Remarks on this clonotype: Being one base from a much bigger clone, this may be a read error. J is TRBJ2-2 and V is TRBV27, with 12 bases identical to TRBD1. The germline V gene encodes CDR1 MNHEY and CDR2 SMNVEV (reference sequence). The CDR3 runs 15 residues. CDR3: CAGSPGTGGIGELFF. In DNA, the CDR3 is TGTGCCGGCAGTCCGGGGACAGGGGGCATCGGGGAGCTGTTTTTT.

The CDR3 spells CASSWDRGIEQYF. The CDR3 DNA reads TGCGCCAGCAGTTGGGACCGTGGTATCGAGCAGTACTTC. This chain joins TRBV4-1 and TRBJ2-7; TRBD1 or TRBD2 may be the D gene (5 bases each). Germline-derived CDR1 and CDR2 are MGHRA and YSYEKL. V lost 6 bases and J 6 bases, leaving 15 bases between the germline ends. The CDR3 runs to 13 residues.

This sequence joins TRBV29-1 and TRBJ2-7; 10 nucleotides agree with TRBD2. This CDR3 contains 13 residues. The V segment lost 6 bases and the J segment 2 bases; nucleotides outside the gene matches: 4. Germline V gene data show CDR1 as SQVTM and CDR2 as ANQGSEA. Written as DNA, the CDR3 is TGCAGCGTCGGACTAGCGGCGACCTACGAGCAGTACTTC. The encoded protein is CSVGLAATYEQYF.

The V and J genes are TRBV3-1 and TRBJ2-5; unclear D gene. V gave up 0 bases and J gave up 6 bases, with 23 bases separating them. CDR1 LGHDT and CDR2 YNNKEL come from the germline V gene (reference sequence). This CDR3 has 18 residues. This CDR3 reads CASSQEGLGTALPKTQYF. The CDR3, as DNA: TGTGCCAGCAGCCAAGAAGGGCTAGGAACAGCTCTTCCCAAGACCCAGTACTTC.

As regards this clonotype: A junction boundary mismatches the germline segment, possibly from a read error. This CDR3 is CAGSFDREPFYGYTF. The CDR3 nucleotides read TGTGCCGGCAGCTTTGATCGGGAGCCCTTCTATGGCTACACCTTC. V usage is TRBV11-2 and J usage is TRBJ1-2; D uncertain. Germline assignment: CDR1 SGHAT and CDR2 FQNNGV. The CDR3 consists of 15 residues. The full variable domain, completed using reference TRBV11-2 and TRBJ1-2, is EAGVAQSPRYKIIEKRQSVAFWCNPISGHATLYWYQQILGQGPKLLIQFQNNGVVDDSQLPKDRFSAERLKGVDSTLKIQPAKLEDSAVYLCAGSFDREPFYGYTFGSGTRLTVV.

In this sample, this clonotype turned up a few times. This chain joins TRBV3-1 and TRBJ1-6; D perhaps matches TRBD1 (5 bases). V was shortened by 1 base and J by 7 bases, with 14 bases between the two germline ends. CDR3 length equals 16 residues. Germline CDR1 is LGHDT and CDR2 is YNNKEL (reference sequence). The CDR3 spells CASSQVGGSRNSPLHF. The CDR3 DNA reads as TGTGCCAGCAGCCAAGTGGGGGGATCTCGCAATTCACCCCTCCACTTT.

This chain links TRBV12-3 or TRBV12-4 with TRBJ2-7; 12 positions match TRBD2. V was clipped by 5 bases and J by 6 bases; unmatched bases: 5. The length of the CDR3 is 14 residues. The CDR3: CASSPGLAGTEQYF. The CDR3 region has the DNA TGTGCCAGCAGTCCGGGACTAGCGGGTACCGAGCAGTACTTC.

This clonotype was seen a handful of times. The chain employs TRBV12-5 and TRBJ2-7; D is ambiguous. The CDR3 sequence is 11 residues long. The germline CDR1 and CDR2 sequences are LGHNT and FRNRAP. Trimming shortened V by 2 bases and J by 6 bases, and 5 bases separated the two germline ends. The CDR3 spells CASGLFGEQYF. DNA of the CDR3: TGTGCTAGTGGTTTGTTTGGCGAGCAGTACTTC.

The CDR3 DNA reads TGTGCCAGTAGTATAGAAGAAAGGGGCCATGGCTACACCTTC. Encoded protein: CASSIEERGHGYTF. This rearrangement joins TRBV19 to TRBJ1-2; possible D gene TRBD1, 5 bases. This CDR3 comprises 14 residues. The V end lost 0 bases, the J end lost 6 bases, and 11 bases lay between the germline ends. CDR1 and CDR2 from the germline V gene are LNHDA and SQIVND (reference sequence).